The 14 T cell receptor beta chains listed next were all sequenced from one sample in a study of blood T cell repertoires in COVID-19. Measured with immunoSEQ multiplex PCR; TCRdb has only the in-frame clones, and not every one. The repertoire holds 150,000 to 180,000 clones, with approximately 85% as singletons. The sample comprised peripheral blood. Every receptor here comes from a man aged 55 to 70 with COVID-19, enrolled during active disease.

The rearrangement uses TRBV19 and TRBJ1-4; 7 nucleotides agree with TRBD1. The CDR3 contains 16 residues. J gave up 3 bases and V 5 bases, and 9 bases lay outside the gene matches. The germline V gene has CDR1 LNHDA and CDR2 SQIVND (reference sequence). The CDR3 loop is CASSGTRQGPNEKLFF. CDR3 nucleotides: TGTGCCAGTAGTGGGACCCGACAGGGTCCTAATGAAAAACTGTTTTTT. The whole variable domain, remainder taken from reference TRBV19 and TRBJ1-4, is DGGITQSPKYLFRKEGQNVTLSCEQNLNHDAMYWYRQDPGQGLRLIYYSQIVNDFQKGDIAEGYSVSREKKESFPLTVTSAQKNPTAFYLCASSGTRQGPNEKLFFGSGTQLSVL.

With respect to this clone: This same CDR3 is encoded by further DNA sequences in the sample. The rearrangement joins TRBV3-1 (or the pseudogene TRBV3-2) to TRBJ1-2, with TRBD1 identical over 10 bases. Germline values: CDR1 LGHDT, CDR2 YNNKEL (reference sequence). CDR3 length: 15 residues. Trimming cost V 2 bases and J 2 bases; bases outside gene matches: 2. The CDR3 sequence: CASSQRDRGNYGYTF. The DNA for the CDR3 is TGTGCCAGCAGCCAAAGGGACAGGGGCAACTATGGCTACACCTTC.

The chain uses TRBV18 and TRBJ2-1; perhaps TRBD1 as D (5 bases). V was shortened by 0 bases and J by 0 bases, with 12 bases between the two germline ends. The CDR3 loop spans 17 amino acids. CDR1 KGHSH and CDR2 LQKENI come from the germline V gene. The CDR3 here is CASSPPGPRLSYNEQFF. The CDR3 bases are TGTGCCAGCTCACCACCGGGGCCTAGACTCTCCTACAATGAGCAGTTCTTC.

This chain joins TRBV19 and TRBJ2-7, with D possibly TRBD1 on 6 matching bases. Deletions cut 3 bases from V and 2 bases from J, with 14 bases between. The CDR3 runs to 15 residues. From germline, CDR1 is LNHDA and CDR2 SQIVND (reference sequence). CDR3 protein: CASSIGTMRTYEQYF. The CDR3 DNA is TGTGCCAGTAGTATCGGGACAATGAGAACCTACGAGCAGTACTTC.

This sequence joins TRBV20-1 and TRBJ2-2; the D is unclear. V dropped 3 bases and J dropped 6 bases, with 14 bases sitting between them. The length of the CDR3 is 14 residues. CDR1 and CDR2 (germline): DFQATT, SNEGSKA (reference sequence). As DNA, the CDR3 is TGCAGTGCTAGTCTTCCCAACCGGGCCGGGGAGCTGTTTTTT. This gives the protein CSASLPNRAGELFF.

The CDR3 protein is CASTSGVLGGELFF. The CDR3 region has the DNA TGTGCCAGCACTTCGGGAGTCCTCGGCGGGGAGCTGTTTTTT. The chain combines TRBV19 with TRBJ2-2; D is perhaps TRBD2 (6 bases). Germline assignment: CDR1 LNHDA and CDR2 SQIVND (reference sequence). This CDR3 comprises 14 residues. The V end was cut by 9 bases, the J end by 7 bases, with 18 bases between.

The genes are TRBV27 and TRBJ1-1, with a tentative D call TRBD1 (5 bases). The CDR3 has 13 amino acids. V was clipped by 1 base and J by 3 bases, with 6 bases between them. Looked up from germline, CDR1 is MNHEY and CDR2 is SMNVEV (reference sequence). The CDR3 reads CASSLWGDTEAFF. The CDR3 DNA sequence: TGTGCCAGCAGTTTATGGGGGGACACTGAAGCTTTCTTT.

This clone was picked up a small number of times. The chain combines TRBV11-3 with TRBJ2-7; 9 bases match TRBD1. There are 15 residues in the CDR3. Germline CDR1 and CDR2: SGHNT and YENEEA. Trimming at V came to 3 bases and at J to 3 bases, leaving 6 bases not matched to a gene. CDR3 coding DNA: TGTGCCAGCAGCTTTCAGACAGGGGGAAACTACGAGCAGTACTTC. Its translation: CASSFQTGGNYEQYF.

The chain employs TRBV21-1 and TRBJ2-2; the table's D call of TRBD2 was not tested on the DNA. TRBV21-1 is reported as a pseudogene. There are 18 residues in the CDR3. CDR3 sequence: CASSNFHLKTMTPGELFF. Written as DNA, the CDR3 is TGTGCCAGCAGCAATTTTCATCTTAAAACTATGACTCCCGGGGAGCTGTTTTTT.

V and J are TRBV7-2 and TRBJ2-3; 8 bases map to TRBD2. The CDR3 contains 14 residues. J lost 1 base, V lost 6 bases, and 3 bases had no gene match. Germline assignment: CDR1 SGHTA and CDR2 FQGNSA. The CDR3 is CASRVAGRTDTQYF. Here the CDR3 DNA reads TGTGCCAGCAGGGTAGCGGGACGCACAGATACGCAGTATTTT.

In nucleotides, the CDR3 is TGTGCCAGCAGCTTACTAAATTCTTTTTATGGCTACACCTTC. Its translation is CASSLLNSFYGYTF. The chain uses TRBV11-2 and TRBJ1-2; D is unresolved. CDR1 is SGHAT, CDR2 FQNNGV, per germline. The CDR3 sequence is 14 residues long. V was cut by 2 bases and J by 5 bases, with 12 bases left in between.

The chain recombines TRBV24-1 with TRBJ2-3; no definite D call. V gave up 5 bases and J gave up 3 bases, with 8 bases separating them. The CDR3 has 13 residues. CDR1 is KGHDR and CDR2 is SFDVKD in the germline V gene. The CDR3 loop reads CATSAWLTDTQYF. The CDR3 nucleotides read TGTGCCACCAGTGCGTGGCTGACAGATACGCAGTATTTT.

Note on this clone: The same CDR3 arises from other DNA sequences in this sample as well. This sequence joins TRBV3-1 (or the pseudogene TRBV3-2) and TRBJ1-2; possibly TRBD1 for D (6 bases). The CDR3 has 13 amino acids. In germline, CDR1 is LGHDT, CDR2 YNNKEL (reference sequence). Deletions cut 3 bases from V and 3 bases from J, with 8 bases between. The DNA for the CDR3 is TGTGCCAGCAGCCAGAACAGGGACTATGGCTACACCTTC. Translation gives CASSQNRDYGYTF.

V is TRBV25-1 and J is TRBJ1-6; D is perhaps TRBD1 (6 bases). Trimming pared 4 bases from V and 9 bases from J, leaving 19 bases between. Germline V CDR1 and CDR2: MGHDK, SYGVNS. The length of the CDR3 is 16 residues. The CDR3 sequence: CASSALQGRTVSPLHF. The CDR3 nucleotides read TGTGCCAGCAGTGCCTTACAGGGTCGAACTGTTTCACCCCTCCACTTT.